This entry is about one T cell receptor beta chain. Its antigen is unknown. The data stem from a study of T cell repertoires in cytomegalovirus infection. Turning to the study itself: Recently identified HLA-C-restricted CMV epitopes and well-studied HLA-B-restricted CMV epitopes were used by the study. CMV infection plus the matching HLA type was flagged by public TCR beta signatures. Findings and limits, study-wide: Cumulative public TCR beta family frequency identified carriers of CMV plus the relevant HLA. Dominating the ex vivo response were HLA-C-restricted CMV-specific TCR beta clonotypes.

The ends lost 5 bases at V and 5 bases at J; junction bases unmatched: 14. Germline V gene lookup returns CDR1 SGHAT and CDR2 FQNNGV. The CDR3 consists of 17 residues. TCRdb itself ran the reads through MiXCR, one entry per CDR3 protein. The sample includes around 360,000 distinct CDR3 sequences, about 35% of them seen just once. J is TRBJ1-4 and V is TRBV11-2; 7 nucleotides align to TRBD1. This sample comprised cultured PBMCs, obtained from culture after CMV antigen stimulation. The sequence was obtained from a human donor in good health (CMV status not recorded). Some clones in this sample may be carry-over from other donors' samples. This CDR3 is CASSEPGQSQINEKLFF. CDR3 sequence (DNA): TGTGCCAGCAGCGAACCGGGACAGTCACAGATAAATGAAAAACTGTTTTTT.